Shown below are 22 T cell receptor beta chains from a single sample sequenced in a study of cytomegalovirus exposure and HLA in healthy donors. The PCR had 60 Vbeta and 13 Jbeta primers. Sequencing was performed with immunoSEQ multiplex PCR; in TCRdb, only in-frame clones are kept and a portion is missing. The table has about 180,000 clones, 60% to 85% seen once. Sequenced material: PBMCs. These TCRs come from a man aged 35 to 55 in good health and CMV-seronegative.

For the CDR3, the DNA is TGTGCCAGCAGCTTAGGGTTGACAGAAGAGACCCAGTACTTC. Translation gives CASSLGLTEETQYF. This chain joins TRBV7-2 and TRBJ2-5, with D possibly TRBD1 on 5 matching bases. The CDR3 loop spans 14 amino acids. CDR1 is SGHTA, CDR2 FQGNSA, per germline. Trimming took off 1 base at V and 3 bases at J, with 9 bases between the two ends.

J is TRBJ1-5 and V is TRBV5-8, with 7 bases fitting TRBD1. Losses at the gene ends were 4 bases for V and 5 bases for J; bases not matched to a gene: 6. This CDR3 spans 14 amino acids. CDR1 and CDR2 (germline): SGHTS, YDEGEE. CDR3 loop: CASSPGTAYQPQHF. For the CDR3, the DNA is TGTGCCAGCAGCCCCGGGACAGCTTATCAGCCCCAGCATTTT.

A note on this clone: Other DNA sequences from this sample encode an identical CDR3 as well. This rearrangement joins TRBV18 to TRBJ2-7, with a weak D call TRBD1 (5 bases). The CDR3 totals 15 residues. Trimming took off 0 bases at V and 3 bases at J, with 12 bases between the two ends. Looked up from germline, CDR1 is KGHSH and CDR2 is LQKENI. CDR3 amino acids: CASSPPGQGNYEQYF. In nucleotides, the CDR3 is TGTGCCAGCTCACCACCGGGTCAGGGAAACTACGAGCAGTACTTC.

The chain carries TRBV7-2 and TRBJ2-6, with TRBD1 matching over 7 bases. Germline-derived CDR1 and CDR2 are SGHTA and FQGNSA. J was trimmed by 3 bases and V by 6 bases; bases with no gene match: 5. The CDR3 length is 15 residues. Here the CDR3 reads CASRNRGSGANVLTF. The CDR3 bases are TGTGCCAGCAGAAACAGGGGAAGTGGGGCCAACGTCCTGACTTTC.

The chain uses TRBV6-5 and TRBJ2-7; TRBD1 matches 8 bases. Germline CDR1 and CDR2: MNHEY and SVGAGI. This CDR3 comprises 14 residues. The junction had 6 bases not matched to a gene; V was cut back by 4 bases and J by 4 bases. CDR3 loop: CASSSTGATYEQYF. CDR3 bases: TGTGCCAGCAGTTCGACAGGGGCTACGTACGAGCAGTACTTC.

This chain uses TRBV18 with TRBJ1-5; 10 bases are a match to TRBD1. The J segment lost 8 bases and the V segment lost 3 bases, leaving 4 bases of the junction unmatched. The CDR3 extends over 14 amino acids. Germline CDR1 is KGHSH and CDR2 is LQKENI. The CDR3 bases are TGTGCCAGCTCACCGGACAGGGGGTGGAAGCCCCAGCATTTT. Translated: CASSPDRGWKPQHF.

The chain has TRBV18 and TRBJ1-1, with 8 bases lining up with TRBD1. Trimming cost V 5 bases and J 5 bases; bases outside gene matches: 7. Germline CDR1 reads KGHSH; CDR2 reads LQKENI. The CDR3 consists of 14 residues. CDR3: CASSYYRDRTEAFF. CDR3 DNA sequence: TGTGCCAGCTCATATTACAGGGACAGGACTGAAGCTTTCTTT.

J is TRBJ2-1 and V is TRBV4-3; possibly TRBD2 for D (6 bases). Germline V gene data show CDR1 as LGHNA and CDR2 as YSLEER. This CDR3 is built from 13 residues. Trimming took off 1 base at V and 7 bases at J, with 8 bases between the two ends. The CDR3 is CASSQARGNEQFF. In nucleotides, the CDR3 is TGCGCCAGCAGCCAAGCTCGGGGGAATGAGCAGTTCTTC.

This chain connects TRBV7-9 to TRBJ1-2; weak D call: TRBD1 (5 bases). This CDR3 has 14 residues. Germline lookup yields CDR1 SEHNR and CDR2 FQNEAQ (reference sequence). The germline V and J ends were trimmed by 1 base and 2 bases, with 8 bases remaining between them. Written as DNA, the CDR3 is TGTGCCAGCAGCTTAGGACAGCCCAACTATGGCTACACCTTC. As protein: CASSLGQPNYGYTF. The full variable domain, its missing parts supplied by reference TRBV7-9 and TRBJ1-2, is DTGVSQNPRHKITKRGQNVTFRCDPISEHNRLYWYRQTLGQGPEFLTYFQNEAQLEKSRLLSDRFSAERPKGSFSTLEIQRTEQGDSAMYLCASSLGQPNYGYTFGSGTRLTVV.

As to this clone: At one end, the junction sequence differs from germline, possibly due to a read error. This chain joins TRBV7-9 and TRBJ2-5; maybe TRBD1 (5 bases). Germline V lookup: CDR1 SEHNR, CDR2 FQNEAQ (reference sequence). This CDR3 contains 16 residues. Here the CDR3 DNA reads TGTTCCAGCAGCTTAGGAGACAGATCGGGCAAAGAGACCCAGTACTTC. Its translation: CSSSLGDRSGKETQYF.

Only a few counts were recorded for this clone. The identical CDR3 is also encoded by other nucleotide sequences in the sample. The chain has TRBV6-5 and TRBJ1-3, with D possibly TRBD1 on 5 matching bases. The CDR3 sequence is 14 residues long. With 6 bases removed from V and 4 bases from J, the gap between germline ends came to 13 bases. CDR1 and CDR2 from the germline V gene are MNHEY and SVGAGI. Here the CDR3 DNA reads TGTGCCAGCAGCTCCCGGGGACTGGGAAACACCATATATTTT. Residues: CASSSRGLGNTIYF.

DNA for the CDR3: TGTGCCAGCAGCTCCGCGGACAGGGTTTTAGGCCGCGGCTACACCTTC. It specifies CASSSADRVLGRGYTF. The chain employs TRBV5-6 and TRBJ1-2; 8 bases agree with TRBD1. With 3 bases clipped from V and 8 bases from J, the junction kept 15 bases outside the gene matches. This CDR3 has 16 amino acids. Germline V gene sequence: CDR1 SGHDT, CDR2 YYEEEE. Variable domain in full (rest from reference TRBV5-6 and TRBJ1-2): DAGVTQSPTHLIKTRGQQVTLRCSPKSGHDTVSWYQQALGQGPQFIFQYYEEEERQRGNFPDRFSGHQFPNYSSELNVNALLLGDSALYLCASSSADRVLGRGYTFGSGTRLTVV.

This clone showed up just a few times. The V gene is TRBV6-4, the J gene TRBJ1-1; 8 nucleotides agree with TRBD1. CDR1 is MRHNA, CDR2 SNTAGT, per germline. This CDR3 is 13 amino acids long. The J segment lost 8 bases and the V segment lost 6 bases, leaving 8 bases of the junction unmatched. The chain's CDR3 is CASRNRGKREAFF. The CDR3 DNA reads as TGTGCCAGCAGGAACAGGGGGAAGCGAGAAGCTTTCTTT.

The V gene is TRBV4-1, the J gene TRBJ1-5; unclear D gene. V was shortened by 4 bases and J by 2 bases, with 9 bases between the two germline ends. This CDR3 region has 14 residues. The germline gives CDR1 MGHRA, CDR2 YSYEKL. DNA of the CDR3: TGCGCCAGCAGCCCTTACGGGGGCAATCAGCCCCAGCATTTT. This codes for CASSPYGGNQPQHF.

The rearrangement uses TRBV5-4 and TRBJ2-7, with a tentative D call TRBD1 (6 bases). Looked up from germline, CDR1 is SGHNT and CDR2 is YYREEE (reference sequence). This CDR3 has 13 residues. Trimming removed 5 bases at V and 6 bases at J, with 15 bases between. The CDR3 bases are TGTGCCAGCAGAGAATGGGGGCGCCGCGAGCAGTACTTC. It specifies CASREWGRREQYF.

The chain is built from TRBV10-3 and TRBJ2-3; 10 nucleotides align to TRBD1. Germline V CDR1 and CDR2: ENHRY, SYGVKD. The CDR3 is made up of 15 amino acids. V shed 6 bases, J shed 5 bases, and the junction held 8 bases outside the gene matches. The CDR3 DNA reads TGTGCCATCAGCCCGGACAGGGGGGATGTAGATACGCAGTATTTT. This gives the protein CAISPDRGDVDTQYF.

The chain uses TRBV12-5 and TRBJ1-4, with D tentatively TRBD1 (5 bases). CDR1 LGHNT and CDR2 FRNRAP come from the germline V gene. There are 14 residues in the CDR3. Deletions cut 1 base from V and 6 bases from J, with 9 bases between. CDR3 sequence (DNA): TGTGCTAGTGGTTTGGAGGGCAGGGATGAAAAACTGTTTTTT. Its translation is CASGLEGRDEKLFF.

This clone was detected only a few times. The V gene is TRBV7-8, the J gene TRBJ1-2; D call uncertain. CDR3 length: 12 amino acids. With 2 bases removed from V and 6 bases from J, the gap between germline ends came to 7 bases. CDR1 is SGHVS, CDR2 FQNEAQ, per germline. The CDR3 reads CASSLQYDGYTF. The CDR3 DNA is TGTGCCAGCAGCTTACAGTACGATGGCTACACCTTC.

This chain connects TRBV7-9 to TRBJ2-7, with 9 bases identical to TRBD1. The CDR3 has 15 amino acids. Germline V gene lookup returns CDR1 SEHNR and CDR2 FQNEAQ (reference sequence). Trimming removed 5 bases from V and 4 bases from J; junction bases left unmatched: 9. The CDR3 DNA sequence: TGTGCCAGCAGCACCACGACAGGGGGAGAATACGAGCAGTACTTC. This codes for CASSTTTGGEYEQYF.

Points on this clone: An end of the junction does not agree with germline; a read error may underlie this. The chain uses TRBV6-5 and TRBJ1-4; D call uncertain. Germline values: CDR1 MNHEY, CDR2 SVGAGI. This CDR3 comprises 12 residues. The CDR3 loop is CASSLNRERLFF. For the CDR3, the DNA is TGTGCCAGCAGTTTAAACCGGGAAAGACTGTTTTTT.

This clone was recorded a few times. The rearrangement uses TRBV2 and TRBJ1-1; D is possibly TRBD1 (5 bases). The CDR3 spans 15 residues. V was trimmed by 1 base and J by 2 bases, leaving 11 bases between them. Germline values: CDR1 SNHLY, CDR2 FYNNEI. CDR3 in DNA: TGTGCCAGCAGTGAAGATTGGACAAGTAACACTGAAGCTTTCTTT. As protein: CASSEDWTSNTEAFF. Drawing the rest from reference TRBV2 and TRBJ1-1, the complete variable domain is EPEVTQTPSHQVTQMGQEVILRCVPISNHLYFYWYRQILGQKVEFLVSFYNNEISEKSEIFDDQFSVERPDGSNFTLKIRSTKLEDSAMYFCASSEDWTSNTEAFFGQGTRLTVV.

J is TRBJ1-3 and V is TRBV7-2; 7 bases fit TRBD1. Germline V CDR1 and CDR2: SGHTA, FQGNSA. With V trimmed by 3 bases and J by 1 base, 3 bases remained unmatched. The CDR3 runs to 15 residues. CDR3: CASSFKTGSGNTIYF. The CDR3 DNA reads TGTGCCAGCAGCTTTAAGACAGGGTCTGGAAACACCATATATTTT.